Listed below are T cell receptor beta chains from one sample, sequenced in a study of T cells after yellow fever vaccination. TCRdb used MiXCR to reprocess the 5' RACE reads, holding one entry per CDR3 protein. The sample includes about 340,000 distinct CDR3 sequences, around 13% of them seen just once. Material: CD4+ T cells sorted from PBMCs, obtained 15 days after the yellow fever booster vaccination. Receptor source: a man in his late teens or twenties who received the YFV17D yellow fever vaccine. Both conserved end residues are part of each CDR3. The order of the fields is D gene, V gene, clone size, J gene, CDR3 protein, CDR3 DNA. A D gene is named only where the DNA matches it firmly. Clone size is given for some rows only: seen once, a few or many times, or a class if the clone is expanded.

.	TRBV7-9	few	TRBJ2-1	CAQGRDSSYNEQFF	TGTGCCCAAGGGCGAGACAGCTCCTACAATGAGCAGTTCTTC
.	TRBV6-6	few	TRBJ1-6	CASSPTFRPSGALHF	TGTGCCAGCAGTCCCACCTTCCGACCGTCAGGGGCCCTCCACTTT
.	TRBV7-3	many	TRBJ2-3	CASSLTKEDTQYF	TGTGCCAGCAGCTTAACTAAGGAAGATACGCAGTATTTT
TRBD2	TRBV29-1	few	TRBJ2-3	CSVGGGADTQYF	TGCAGCGTTGGCGGGGGTGCAGATACGCAGTATTTT
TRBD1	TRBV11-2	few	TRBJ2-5	CASSLRQPGGSETQYF	TGTGCCAGCAGCTTAAGACAGCCAGGGGGCTCGGAGACCCAGTACTTC
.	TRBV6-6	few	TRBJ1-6	CASTFDRRVNNSPLHF	TGTGCCAGCACCTTCGACAGGCGTGTGAATAATTCACCCCTCCACTTT
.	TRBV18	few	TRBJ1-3	CASREDNSGNTIYF	TGTGCCAGCCGAGAGGACAACTCTGGAAACACCATATATTTT
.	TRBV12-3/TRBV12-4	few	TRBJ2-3	CASSLDGLGTDTQYF	TGTGCCAGCAGCCTGGACGGGCTAGGCACAGATACGCAGTATTTT
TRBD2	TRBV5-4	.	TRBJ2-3	CASSSLAGADTQYF	TGTGCCAGCAGCTCGTTAGCGGGGGCAGATACGCAGTATTTT
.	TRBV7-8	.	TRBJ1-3	CASSRRVWGSGNTIYF	TGTGCCAGCAGCCGCAGGGTTTGGGGCTCTGGAAACACCATATATTTT
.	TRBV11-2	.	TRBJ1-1	CASRELRRRTEAFF	TGTGCCAGCAGAGAACTACGGCGACGCACTGAAGCTTTCTTT
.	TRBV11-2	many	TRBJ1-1	CASSFSGADTEAFF	TGTGCCAGCAGCTTTTCAGGGGCGGACACTGAAGCTTTCTTT
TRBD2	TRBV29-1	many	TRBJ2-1	CSAGTSGGHSYNEQFF	TGCAGCGCTGGGACTAGCGGGGGCCATTCCTACAATGAGCAGTTCTTC
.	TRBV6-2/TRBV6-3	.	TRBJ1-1	CASGKADRLNTEAFF	TGTGCCAGCGGAAAAGCGGACCGTCTGAACACTGAAGCTTTCTTT
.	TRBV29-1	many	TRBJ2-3	CSVAMGGHSTTSTDTQYF	TGCAGCGTTGCGATGGGTGGACACTCCACAACGAGCACAGATACGCAGTATTTT
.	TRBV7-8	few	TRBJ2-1	CASSTINYVVNEQFF	TGTGCCAGCAGCACTATAAACTACGTCGTCAATGAGCAGTTCTTC
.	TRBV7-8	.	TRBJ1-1	CASSLAWEATEAFF	TGTGCCAGCAGCTTAGCGTGGGAGGCCACTGAAGCTTTCTTT
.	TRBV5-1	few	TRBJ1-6	CASSFGNSPLHF	TGCGCCAGCAGCTTTGGGAATTCACCCCTCCACTTT
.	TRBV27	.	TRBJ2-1	CASHRGSYNEQFF	TGTGCCAGCCACAGAGGCTCCTACAATGAGCAGTTCTTC
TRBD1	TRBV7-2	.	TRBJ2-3	CASSGDRDTQYF	TGTGCCAGCAGCGGGGACAGAGATACGCAGTATTTT
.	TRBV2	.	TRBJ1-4	CASSDSQEFNNEKLFF	TGTGCCAGCAGCGACTCCCAAGAATTCAATAATGAAAAACTGTTTTTT
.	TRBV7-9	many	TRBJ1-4	CASSLVSSTSEKLFF	TGTGCCAGCAGCTTAGTCAGTTCCACCTCAGAAAAACTGTTTTTT
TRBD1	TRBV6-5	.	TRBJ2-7	CASSDRTGLSYEQYF	TGTGCCAGCAGTGACAGGACAGGGCTCTCCTACGAGCAGTACTTC
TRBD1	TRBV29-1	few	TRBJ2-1	CSVVTGGATYNEQFF	TGCAGCGTGGTCACAGGGGGCGCAACCTACAATGAGCAGTTCTTC
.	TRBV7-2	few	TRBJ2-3	CASRDDGTQYF	TGTGCCAGCAGAGACGATGGTACGCAGTATTTT
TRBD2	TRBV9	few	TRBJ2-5	CASSPRILAATQYF	TGTGCCAGCAGCCCAAGAATTCTAGCGGCGACCCAGTACTTC
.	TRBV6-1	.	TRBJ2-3	CASSEAADSTDTQYF	TGTGCCAGCAGTGAAGCGGCCGACAGCACAGATACGCAGTATTTT
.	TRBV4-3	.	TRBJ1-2	CASSQDPPGIGYGYTF	TGCGCCAGCAGCCAAGACCCCCCGGGGATCGGGTATGGCTACACCTTC
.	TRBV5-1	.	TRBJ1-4	CASSLQGQVGEKLFF	TGCGCCAGCAGCCTACAGGGCCAAGTTGGGGAAAAACTGTTTTTT
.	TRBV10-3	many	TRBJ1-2	CAISEGANYGYTF	TGTGCCATCAGTGAGGGGGCTAACTATGGCTACACCTTC
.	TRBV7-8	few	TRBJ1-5	CASSPSEVSNQPQHF	TGTGCCAGCAGCCCTTCAGAGGTTAGCAATCAGCCCCAGCATTTT
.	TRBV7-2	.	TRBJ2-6	CASSTQGTGANVLTF	TGTGCCAGCAGCACCCAGGGTACTGGGGCCAACGTCCTGACTTTC
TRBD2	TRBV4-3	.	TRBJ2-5	CASSQDWGLAGVQETQYF	TGCGCCAGCAGCCAAGATTGGGGACTAGCGGGGGTCCAGGAGACCCAGTACTTC
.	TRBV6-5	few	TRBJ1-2	CASGAGTLYGYTF	TGTGCCAGCGGCGCCGGGACATTGTATGGCTACACCTTC
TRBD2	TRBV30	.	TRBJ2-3	CAYKAGALSTDTQYF	TGTGCCTACAAAGCGGGGGCCCTAAGCACAGATACGCAGTATTTT
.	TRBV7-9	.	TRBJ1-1	CASTYRRDRNTEAFF	TGTGCCAGCACCTATCGGCGAGACAGGAACACTGAAGCTTTCTTT
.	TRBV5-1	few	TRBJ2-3	CASRPGGAASTDTQYF	TGCGCCAGCAGACCCGGAGGGGCGGCTAGCACAGATACGCAGTATTTT
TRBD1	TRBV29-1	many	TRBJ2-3	CSGARDRGSDTQYF	TGCAGCGGAGCTCGGGACAGGGGGTCAGATACGCAGTATTTT
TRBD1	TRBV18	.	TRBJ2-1	CASSPRTGGEDEQFF	TGTGCCAGCTCACCAAGGACAGGGGGGGAGGATGAGCAGTTCTTC
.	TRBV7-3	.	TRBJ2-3	CASSARGGGTDTQYF	TGTGCCAGCAGCGCAAGGGGGGGAGGCACAGATACGCAGTATTTT
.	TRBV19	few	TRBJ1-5	CASSMGNRNQPQHF	TGTGCCAGTAGTATGGGGAACCGCAATCAGCCCCAGCATTTT
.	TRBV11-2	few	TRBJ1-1	CASSLVVTTEAFF	TGTGCCAGCAGCTTAGTAGTGACCACTGAAGCTTTCTTT
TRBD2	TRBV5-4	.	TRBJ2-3	CASSTGGLAADTQYF	TGTGCCAGCTCAACGGGGGGACTAGCCGCAGATACGCAGTATTTT
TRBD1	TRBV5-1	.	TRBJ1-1	CASSLGTTGGRTEAFF	TGCGCCAGCAGCTTGGGCACCACAGGGGGAAGGACTGAAGCTTTCTTT
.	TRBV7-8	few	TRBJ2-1	CASSLGISYNEQFF	TGTGCCAGCAGCTTAGGGATTTCCTACAATGAGCAGTTCTTC
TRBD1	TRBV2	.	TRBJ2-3	CASTGPGQGDSTDTQYF	TGTGCCAGCACCGGTCCGGGACAGGGCGATTCCACAGATACGCAGTATTTT
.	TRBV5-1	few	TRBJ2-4	CASSPPISQENIQYF	TGCGCCAGCAGCCCGCCCATTAGCCAAGAAAACATTCAGTACTTC
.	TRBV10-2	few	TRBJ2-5	CASSEIETQYF	TGCGCCAGCAGTGAGATCGAGACCCAGTACTTC
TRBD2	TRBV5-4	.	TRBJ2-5	CASSLVRGGYQETQYF	TGTGCCAGCAGCTTGGTGCGGGGGGGGTACCAAGAGACCCAGTACTTC
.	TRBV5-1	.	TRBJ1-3	CASRPQSSGNTIYF	TGCGCCAGCAGGCCCCAGTCGAGTGGAAACACCATATATTTT
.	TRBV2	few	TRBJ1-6	CASMVGEASPLHF	TGTGCCAGCATGGTCGGGGAAGCTTCACCCCTCCACTTT